Each of the 25 T cell receptor beta chains below was sequenced from the same sample in a study of cytomegalovirus exposure and HLA in healthy donors. The PCR used 60 Vbeta and 13 Jbeta primers. The table came from immunoSEQ multiplex PCR; TCRdb's copy has only in-frame clones and leaves some out. The profile covers some 120,000 clones, with approximately 80% appearing a single time and 20% to 25% taken by the ten largest. Sequencing used PBMCs. These receptors originate from a man aged 25-45 years in good health and CMV-seropositive.

The chain carries TRBV5-6 and TRBJ1-1; the match to TRBD1 covers 8 bases. In germline, CDR1 is SGHDT, CDR2 YYEEEE. Losses at the gene ends were 4 bases for V and 6 bases for J; bases not matched to a gene: 8. This CDR3 has 14 amino acids. The DNA for the CDR3 is TGTGCCAGCAGCGAGCTGGACAGGGTTTCTGAAGCTTTCTTT. It is translated as CASSELDRVSEAFF.

This chain uses TRBV7-9 with TRBJ1-4; TRBD1 might be the D (5 bases). The CDR3 contains 15 residues. The germline gives CDR1 SEHNR, CDR2 FQNEAQ (reference sequence). V dropped 6 bases and J dropped 5 bases, with 16 bases sitting between them. This CDR3 is CASSRTGGLNEKLFF. In DNA, the CDR3 is TGTGCCAGCAGTCGTACAGGCGGACTAAATGAAAAACTGTTTTTT.

The rearrangement joins TRBV25-1 to TRBJ2-5, with 9 bases identical to TRBD2. The germline V gene encodes CDR1 MGHDK and CDR2 SYGVNS. V shed 1 base, J shed 3 bases, and the junction held 6 bases outside the gene matches. This CDR3 is 16 amino acids long. CDR3 protein: CASSESELAGKETQYF. In DNA, the CDR3 is TGTGCCAGCAGTGAATCCGAGCTAGCGGGGAAAGAGACCCAGTACTTC.

Notes on this clone: One end of the junction varies from germline; a read error may be responsible. V and J are TRBV28 and TRBJ2-1, with 8 nucleotides matching TRBD2. CDR1 and CDR2 from the germline V gene are MDHEN and SYDVKM. CDR3 length: 14 amino acids. The CDR3 spells CASSLLASGGNEIF. CDR3 nucleotide sequence: TGTGCCAGCAGTTTATTAGCCAGCGGGGGCAACGAGATCTTC. The variable domain in full, with the rest retrieved from reference TRBV28 and TRBJ2-1, is DVKVTQSSRYLVKRTGEKVFLECVQDMDHENMFWYRQDPGLGLRLIYFSYDVKMKEKGDIPEGYSVSREKKERFSLILESASTNQTSMYLCASSLLASGGNEIFGPGTRLTVL.

The chain combines TRBV18 with TRBJ1-2, with a weak D call TRBD1 (5 bases). CDR1 and CDR2 (germline): KGHSH, LQKENI. Trimming took 4 bases from V and 4 from J, leaving 22 bases between them. The CDR3 runs to 17 residues. This CDR3 is CASSLALTQGQVYGYTF. In nucleotides, the CDR3 is TGTGCCAGCTCACTCGCCTTAACCCAGGGTCAAGTCTATGGCTACACCTTC.

The chain uses TRBV28 and TRBJ2-5; D is perhaps TRBD2 (5 bases). The CDR3 has 17 residues. The V gene lost 0 bases and the J gene lost 4 bases, with 18 bases spanning the gap. CDR1 and CDR2 from the germline V gene are MDHEN and SYDVKM. CDR3 DNA sequence: TGTGCCAGCAGTTTATGGTACGGGGATTTGAGTTTAGAGACCCAGTACTTC. The encoded protein is CASSLWYGDLSLETQYF. Full variable domain (remainder filled in from reference TRBV28 and TRBJ2-5): DVKVTQSSRYLVKRTGEKVFLECVQDMDHENMFWYRQDPGLGLRLIYFSYDVKMKEKGDIPEGYSVSREKKERFSLILESASTNQTSMYLCASSLWYGDLSLETQYFGPGTRLLVL.

This clone was picked up a small number of times. V usage is TRBV10-2 and J usage is TRBJ1-1; D gene unclear. The CDR3 covers 14 residues. Trimming took 7 bases from V and 1 from J, leaving 13 bases between them. Germline V lookup: CDR1 WSHSY, CDR2 SAAADI. The CDR3 is CASKRATANTEAFF. The DNA for the CDR3 is TGCGCCAGCAAGCGCGCGACGGCGAACACTGAAGCTTTCTTT.

This chain connects TRBV4-1 to TRBJ1-2; TRBD1 matches at 8 bases. Germline V lookup: CDR1 MGHRA, CDR2 YSYEKL. This CDR3 comprises 17 residues. With 3 bases clipped from V and 3 bases from J, the junction kept 12 bases outside the gene matches. CDR3 in DNA: TGCGCCAGCAGCCATGCACCCCCAGGGGGCGCTTACTATGGCTACACCTTC. Protein product: CASSHAPPGGAYYGYTF.

The V gene is TRBV13, the J gene TRBJ2-2, with D tentatively TRBD1 (6 bases). There are 14 residues in the CDR3. CDR1 is PRHDT, CDR2 FYEKMQ, per germline (reference sequence). V lost 3 bases to trimming and J lost 8 bases, with 13 bases between them. The CDR3 nucleotides read TGTGCCAGCAGCTTCTGGGGGCTGCAAGGGGAGCTGTTTTTT. Translating it yields CASSFWGLQGELFF.

The chain combines TRBV5-4 with TRBJ2-1; TRBD2 aligns across 9 bases. V dropped 4 bases and J dropped 2; count of bases not matched to a gene: 7. The CDR3 sequence is 16 residues long. CDR1 is SGHNT and CDR2 is YYREEE in the germline V gene (reference sequence). DNA of the CDR3: TGTGCCAGCAGCGAAGGGGGCGGGAGGGCCTACAATGAGCAGTTCTTC. Encoded protein: CASSEGGGRAYNEQFF.

The chain is built from TRBV7-9 and TRBJ2-1, with 10 bases that match TRBD2. The CDR3 is made up of 17 amino acids. The V gene's germline CDR1 is SEHNR and CDR2 FQNEAQ (reference sequence). The ends lost 1 base at V and 5 bases at J; junction bases unmatched: 8. CDR3 sequence (DNA): TGTGCCAGCAGCTTAGGATTACTAGCGGGGAGAGACAATGAGCAGTTCTTC. This encodes CASSLGLLAGRDNEQFF.

This clone has more than one count but fewer than ten. The chain links TRBV2 to TRBJ1-2; 7 bases are a match to TRBD1. Germline trimming cut 2 bases from V and 3 bases from J; bases unmatched to any gene: 3. Germline V lookup: CDR1 SNHLY, CDR2 FYNNEI. This CDR3 has 14 residues. In DNA form, the CDR3 reads TGTGCCAGCAGTGAACAGGGGGAGGACTATGGCTACACCTTC. This codes for CASSEQGEDYGYTF.

The genes are TRBV5-5 and TRBJ1-2; no clear D gene. V gave up 3 bases and J gave up 0 bases, with 12 bases separating them. CDR3 length: 15 amino acids. Germline CDR1 SGHKS, CDR2 YYEKEE (reference sequence). The CDR3 spells CASSYIPETNYGYTF. Written as DNA, the CDR3 is TGTGCCAGCAGCTATATACCGGAGACTAACTATGGCTACACCTTC.

CDR3 nucleotide sequence: TGTGCCATCAGTGAGCTGGCTGGCACAGATACGCAGTATTTT. Translation: CAISELAGTDTQYF. The chain recombines TRBV10-3 with TRBJ2-3; D call uncertain. The CDR3 runs to 14 residues. Trimming removed 2 bases at V and 1 base at J, with 7 bases between. Germline assignment: CDR1 ENHRY and CDR2 SYGVKD.

The chain joins TRBV18 to TRBJ2-7; possibly TRBD1 for D (5 bases). Germline V gene data show CDR1 as KGHSH and CDR2 as LQKENI. This CDR3 contains 15 residues. Trimming took 1 base from V and 2 from J, leaving 12 bases between them. The DNA for the CDR3 is TGTGCCAGCTCACCACGGGGCAGGTCCCCCTACGAGCAGTACTTC. Its translation: CASSPRGRSPYEQYF.

The V call is TRBV19, the J call TRBJ1-5; D is perhaps TRBD1 (6 bases). Trimming removed 3 bases from V and 1 base from J, with 7 bases in between. The CDR3 length is 14 residues. Germline V lookup: CDR1 LNHDA, CDR2 SQIVND (reference sequence). CDR3 amino acids: CASSIRGSNQPQHF. The CDR3 DNA sequence: TGTGCCAGTAGTATCAGGGGAAGCAATCAGCCCCAGCATTTT.

This chain joins TRBV9 and TRBJ2-5; 15 nucleotides line up with TRBD2. The CDR3 extends over 17 amino acids. V was clipped by 0 bases and J by 3 bases; unmatched bases: 3. Germline values: CDR1 SGDLS, CDR2 YYNGEE. CDR3: CASSVGTSGGAEETQYF. The CDR3 DNA follows: TGTGCCAGCAGCGTAGGGACTAGCGGGGGGGCAGAAGAGACCCAGTACTTC. Complete variable domain (other parts from reference TRBV9 and TRBJ2-5): DSGVTQTPKHLITATGQRVTLRCSPRSGDLSVYWYQQSLDQGLQFLIQYYNGEERAKGNILERFSAQQFPDLHSELNLSSLELGDSALYFCASSVGTSGGAEETQYFGPGTRLLVL.

The chain has TRBV4-1 and TRBJ2-5, with 9 nucleotides matching TRBD1. V shed 0 bases and J 5 bases; nucleotides not matched to a gene: 10. Germline lookup yields CDR1 MGHRA and CDR2 YSYEKL. This CDR3 comprises 17 residues. The CDR3 bases are TGCGCCAGCAGCCAAGAGTCACAGGGGGCTTTAAGGGAGACCCAGTACTTC. Amino acids: CASSQESQGALRETQYF.

The chain combines TRBV5-1 with TRBJ2-7, with a weak D call TRBD1 (6 bases). This CDR3 region has 18 residues. From germline, CDR1 is SGHRS and CDR2 YFSETQ. V gave up 5 bases and J gave up 3 bases, with 27 bases separating them. Here the CDR3 DNA reads TGCGCCAGCAGAATTCTACCGGACAGCCTCAACACTAACTACGAGCAGTACTTC. Translating it yields CASRILPDSLNTNYEQYF.

The rearrangement links TRBV10-2 to TRBJ1-2, with 9 nucleotides matching TRBD1. The CDR3 is 13 amino acids. CDR1 is WSHSY, CDR2 SAAADI, per germline. The junction had 4 bases not matched to a gene; V was cut back by 9 bases and J by 2 bases. The CDR3 sequence is CASRDRENYGYTF. The CDR3 nucleotides are TGCGCCAGTAGGGACAGGGAAAACTATGGCTACACCTTC.

This chain uses TRBV7-2 with TRBJ2-2; D is undetermined. CDR1 SGHTA and CDR2 FQGNSA come from the germline V gene. The CDR3 runs to 14 residues. With 1 base removed from V and 8 bases from J, the gap between germline ends came to 11 bases. CDR3 nucleotides: TGTGCCAGCAGCTTAGGCTGGAGTTCTGGGGAGCTGTTTTTT. Protein sequence: CASSLGWSSGELFF.

The chain links TRBV27 to TRBJ2-1; possible D gene TRBD2, 6 bases. In germline, CDR1 is MNHEY, CDR2 SMNVEV (reference sequence). CDR3 length: 17 residues. Trimming took 2 bases from V and 6 from J, leaving 20 bases between them. CDR3 loop: CASSLRAGRGRTNEQFF. The CDR3 DNA sequence: TGTGCCAGCAGTTTACGGGCGGGGCGAGGGAGGACCAATGAGCAGTTCTTC.

This sequence joins TRBV11-2 and TRBJ2-1; tentative D call: TRBD2 (6 bases). This CDR3 is 15 amino acids long. V was cut by 1 base and J by 3 bases, with 10 bases left in between. Germline values: CDR1 SGHAT, CDR2 FQNNGV. Here the CDR3 reads CASSLGLAVYNEQFF. CDR3 DNA sequence: TGTGCCAGCAGCTTAGGCTTAGCGGTCTACAATGAGCAGTTCTTC. The full variable domain, rest sourced from reference TRBV11-2 and TRBJ2-1, is EAGVAQSPRYKIIEKRQSVAFWCNPISGHATLYWYQQILGQGPKLLIQFQNNGVVDDSQLPKDRFSAERLKGVDSTLKIQPAKLEDSAVYLCASSLGLAVYNEQFFGPGTRLTVL.

This clone was observed a few times. J is TRBJ2-3 and V is TRBV4-1; TRBD2 aligns across 8 bases. The germline V gene has CDR1 MGHRA and CDR2 YSYEKL. The length of the CDR3 is 18 residues. V dropped 2 bases and J dropped 2; count of bases not matched to a gene: 12. The chain's CDR3 is CASSQPRGGAQITDTQYF. DNA for the CDR3: TGCGCCAGCAGCCAACCCCGGGGGGGCGCGCAAATCACAGATACGCAGTATTTT.

The chain has TRBV27 and TRBJ2-2; no definite D call. Germline V gene lookup returns CDR1 MNHEY and CDR2 SMNVEV (reference sequence). There are 17 residues in the CDR3. Trimming cost V 3 bases and J 3 bases, with 17 bases left between them. CDR3 nucleotides: TGTGCCAGCAGTTTTTTCCCCGGTGCCCAATACACCGGGGAGCTGTTTTTT. Protein product: CASSFFPGAQYTGELFF.